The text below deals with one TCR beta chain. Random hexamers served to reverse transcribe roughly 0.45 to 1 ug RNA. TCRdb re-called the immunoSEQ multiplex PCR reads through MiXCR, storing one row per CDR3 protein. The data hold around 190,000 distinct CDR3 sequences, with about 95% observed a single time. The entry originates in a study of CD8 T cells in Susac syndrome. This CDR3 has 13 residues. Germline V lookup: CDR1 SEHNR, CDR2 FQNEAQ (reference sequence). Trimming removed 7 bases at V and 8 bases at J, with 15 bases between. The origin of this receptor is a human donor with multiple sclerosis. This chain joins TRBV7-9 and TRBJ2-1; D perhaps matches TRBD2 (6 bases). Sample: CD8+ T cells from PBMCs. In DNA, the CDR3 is TGTGCCAGCACTACTACTAGCCGATATGAGCAGTTCTTC. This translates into CASTTTSRYEQFF.